A single sample gave rise to the 18 T cell receptor beta chains below, sequenced in a study of CXCR3-negative and CXCR3-positive naive CD8 T cells. Carrying UMI labels, the TRB cDNA libraries were prepared through 5' RACE. TCRdb re-called the 5' RACE reads, yielding one record per CDR3 amino acid sequence without DNA. The repertoire table contains about 40,000 distinct CDR3 sequences. Sequenced sample: memory CD8+ T cells from blood. The receptors were gathered from a human donor in good health. Some clones in this sample may be carry-over from other donors' samples.

This sequence joins TRBV20-1 and TRBJ1-3. CDR1 is DFQATT, CDR2 SNEGSKA, per germline (reference sequence). The CDR3 has 18 amino acids. The CDR3 reads CSARGVGKKKNSGNTIYF.

This chain links TRBV12-3 or TRBV12-4 with TRBJ1-1; the D call from TCRdb, TRBD1, cannot be confirmed without DNA. The CDR3 runs 14 residues. The CDR3 loop is CASSLDTGGGEAFF.

The rearrangement uses TRBV29-1 and TRBJ2-5. Germline V gene data show CDR1 as SQVTM and CDR2 as ANQGSEA. This CDR3 is built from 14 residues. CDR3 sequence: CSVKDGLMEETQYF.

J is TRBJ2-7 and V is TRBV23-1; there is no DNA to check the TCRdb D call of TRBD1. TRBV23-1 is marked as an open reading frame, function uncertain. The CDR3 has 13 amino acids. CDR3 residues: CASSQSPGHRRYF.

The chain couples TRBV10-3 to TRBJ2-1; checking the TCRdb D call of TRBD1 is not possible without DNA. CDR3 length: 16 amino acids. From germline, CDR1 is ENHRY and CDR2 SYGVKD. The CDR3 sequence is CAISDVGDRGYNEQFF.

The genes are TRBV29-1 and TRBJ2-3; the TCRdb D gene call, TRBD2, has no DNA to confirm it. The CDR3 runs 14 residues. Germline-derived CDR1 and CDR2 are SQVTM and ANQGSEA. The CDR3 reads CSALGSGMTDTQYF.

V and J are TRBV7-9 and TRBJ1-2. CDR3 length: 18 residues. Germline V gene lookup returns CDR1 SEHNR and CDR2 FQNEAQ (reference sequence). CDR3 region: CASSLPGDQRPTNYGYTF.

This chain joins TRBV4-3 and TRBJ2-1. The CDR3 has 15 amino acids. The germline CDR1 and CDR2 sequences are LGHNA and YSLEER. This CDR3 is CASSQGDPTFNEQFF.

The chain recombines TRBV7-2 with TRBJ1-5; without DNA, the TCRdb call of TRBD1 cannot be checked. Germline CDR1 and CDR2: SGHTA and FQGNSA. The CDR3 sequence is 14 residues long. The CDR3 reads CASSSDRYNQPQHF. Combining the CDR3 with reference TRBV7-2 and TRBJ1-5 gives the whole variable domain GAGVSQSPSNKVTEKGKDVELRCDPISGHTALYWYRQSLGQGLEFLIYFQGNSAPDKSGLPSDRFSAERTGGSVSTLTIQRTQQEDSAVYLCASSSDRYNQPQHFGDGTRLSIL.

V gene TRBV28 combines with J gene TRBJ2-3; TCRdb reports TRBD1, a call that lacks DNA to check it against. Germline V gene sequence: CDR1 MDHEN, CDR2 SYDVKM. This CDR3 region has 16 residues. CDR3 protein: CASRPGHWKVTGTQYF.

The chain links TRBV7-6 to TRBJ2-5; the D gene TCRdb calls, TRBD2, cannot be checked with no DNA. Per germline, CDR1 SGHVS and CDR2 FNYEAQ. The CDR3 totals 15 residues. The CDR3 reads CASSSRDGPQETQYF.

The V and J genes are TRBV6-4 and TRBJ2-1; TCRdb returns TRBD2, unconfirmable since there is no DNA. Germline loops: CDR1 MRHNA, CDR2 SNTAGT. The CDR3 totals 16 residues. The CDR3: CASSDSNAGGLNEQFF.

The chain recombines TRBV9 with TRBJ2-7; TCRdb returns TRBD1, unconfirmable since there is no DNA. CDR1 is SGDLS and CDR2 is YYNGEE in the germline V gene. This CDR3 is 15 amino acids long. This chain's CDR3 is CASSARQGPTYEQYF.

The chain combines TRBV6-5 with TRBJ2-1; with no DNA, the TCRdb D assignment of TRBD2 cannot be verified. The germline CDR1 and CDR2 sequences are MNHEY and SVGAGI. This CDR3 contains 15 residues. CDR3 amino acids: CASSTGLASYNEQFF.

The J gene is TRBJ2-2, the V gene TRBV28. The CDR3 length is 15 residues. Germline V CDR1 and CDR2: MDHEN, SYDVKM. The CDR3 here is CASSLLGMNTGELFF.

This chain uses TRBV28 with TRBJ2-2; TCRdb indicates TRBD1, and absent DNA this call remains unverified. Germline values: CDR1 MDHEN, CDR2 SYDVKM. There are 14 residues in the CDR3. CDR3 sequence: CASSTRTDTGELFF. Drawing the rest from reference TRBV28 and TRBJ2-2, the complete variable domain is DVKVTQSSRYLVKRTGEKVFLECVQDMDHENMFWYRQDPGLGLRLIYFSYDVKMKEKGDIPEGYSVSREKKERFSLILESASTNQTSMYLCASSTRTDTGELFFGEGSRLTVL.

The CDR3: CASRGWPYNEQFF. The chain couples TRBV5-5 to TRBJ2-1. Germline V gene data show CDR1 as SGHKS and CDR2 as YYEKEE (reference sequence). The CDR3 spans 13 residues.

The chain couples TRBV20-1 to TRBJ1-1; TCRdb names TRBD1, which stays unverified in the absence of DNA. The germline V gene has CDR1 DFQATT and CDR2 SNEGSKA (reference sequence). CDR3 length: 14 amino acids. CDR3 in amino acids: CSASGTGGDTEAFF.